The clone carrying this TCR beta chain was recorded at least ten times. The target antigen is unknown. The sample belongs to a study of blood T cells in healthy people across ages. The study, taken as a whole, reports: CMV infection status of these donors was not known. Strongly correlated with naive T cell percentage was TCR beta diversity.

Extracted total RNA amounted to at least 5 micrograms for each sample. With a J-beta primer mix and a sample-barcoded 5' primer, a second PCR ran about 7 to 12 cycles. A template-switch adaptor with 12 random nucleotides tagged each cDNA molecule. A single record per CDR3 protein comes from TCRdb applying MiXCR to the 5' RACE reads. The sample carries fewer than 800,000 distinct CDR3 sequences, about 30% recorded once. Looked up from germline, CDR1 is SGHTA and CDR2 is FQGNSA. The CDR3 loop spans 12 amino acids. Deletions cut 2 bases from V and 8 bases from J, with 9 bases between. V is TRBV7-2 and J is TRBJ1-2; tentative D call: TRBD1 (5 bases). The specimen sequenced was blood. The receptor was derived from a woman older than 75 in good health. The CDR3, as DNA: TGTGCCAGCAGCTTAAGCAGGGAAGGCTACACCTTC. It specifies CASSLSREGYTF.